This entry features one T cell receptor (beta chain) sequence. Antigen: not known. Germline V lookup: CDR1 MDHEN, CDR2 SYDVKM. The CDR3 sequence is 16 residues long. Primers included in the PCR were 60 Vbeta and 13 Jbeta primers. The assay was immunoSEQ multiplex PCR, and TCRdb's table has in-frame clones only and misses some. The sample has 85,000 to 100,000 clones, about nine tenths seen once; the top ten hold roughly 2.3%. The sample comes from a study of cytomegalovirus exposure and HLA in healthy donors. Overall study context: Samples from HLA-typed donors yielded 85 million to 95 million unique TCRs in an early data release.

Overall study results and limits: Through in vitro validation, a few CMV-associated chains were shown to be specific for CMV antigens.

The TCR originated in a man in his late teens or twenties in good health and CMV-seronegative. The V and J genes are TRBV28 and TRBJ2-5, with D maybe TRBD2 (5 bases). The end of the DNA fits TRBJ2-7 better, so the J call may be wrong. Input material: PBMCs. In nucleotides, the CDR3 is TGTGCCAGCTCCCCTTGGGTTAGCGAGACTCGATACGAGCAGTACTTC. Translation: CASSPWVSETRYEQYF.